This TCR beta chain was documented in a study of blood T cell repertoires in COVID-19. Study context: Sample material is recorded as cDNA or gDNA derived from T cells, B-cell-depleted T cells, or PBMCs.

CDR3 size: 14 residues. Germline values: CDR1 SGDLS, CDR2 YYNGEE. V trimming: 2 bases; J trimming: 9 bases; junction bases outside the gene matches: 6. In the source study's methods: From reference gene primer amplification, estimates of nucleated cell counts were derived. Assay used: immunoSEQ multiplex PCR; TCRdb lists only in-frame clones, some missing. V, J and clone size are taken as reported in that table, and D and trimming were inferred from the DNA itself. Found here are 220,000 or so clones, roughly four fifths of them singletons; the top ten hold roughly 3%. The origin of this receptor is a woman aged 30 to 39 who had recovered from COVID-19. Sequencing input: peripheral blood. The chain recombines TRBV9 with TRBJ2-1, with TRBD2 matching 9 bases. In DNA, the CDR3 is TGTGCCAGCAGCGTTGGCGGGAGGGCATCTGAGCAGTTCTTC. The encoded protein is CASSVGGRASEQFF.